The clone carrying this TCR beta chain was observed a handful of times. Its antigen is unknown. Reverse transcribing all isolated RNA meant expressed TCRB transcripts were sequenced. Sequenced by immunoSEQ multiplex PCR; TCRdb stores in-frame clones only, minus some. The data contain 130,000 to 150,000 clones, more than 9% of them seen just once; the ten biggest clones take up 1.3%. The record originates from a study of beta chain features in type 1 diabetes. Germline V gene sequence: CDR1 SGHRS, CDR2 YFSETQ. The CDR3 totals 14 residues. With 4 bases removed from V and 3 bases from J, the gap between germline ends came to 13 bases. Sorting based on CD45RO/CCR7/CD25/CD127/CD95/CD27 separated CD4+ naive, central memory, regulatory and stem cell-like memory cells. Study conclusions and caveats: Within the patient group, naive, central memory and Treg TCRB repertoires appeared more similar to each other than within healthy donors. Any PCR bias toward short templates would affect both groups alike. The question of HLA type influencing TCRB rearrangement was one that remained unresolved here.

V gene TRBV5-1 combines with J gene TRBJ2-5, with D perhaps matching TRBD2 (5 bases). The sequencing sample was made of naive CD4+ T cells from blood. The TCR was taken from a man between 18 and 29 years old in good health. DNA for the CDR3: TGCGCCAGCAGCATAGGCCTCGGGGAAGAGACCCAGTACTTC. Translated, it gives CASSIGLGEETQYF.